Below, one T cell receptor beta chain is given with its context. The data were taken from a study of blood T cell repertoires in COVID-19. As for the study in general: Sources were T cells, B-cell-depleted T cells, or PBMCs; the material itself was cDNA or gDNA.

In the original analysis: Researchers report that nucleated cell counts were estimated from reference gene primer amplification. Sequencing used immunoSEQ multiplex PCR; TCRdb keeps in-frame clones, though not all of them. That table supplies the V and J calls and clone size; D and trimming were determined from the DNA. Of tens of thousands of clones listed, approximately 79% were seen once; the top ten hold 11%. With 1 base removed from V and 5 bases from J, the gap between germline ends came to 15 bases. From germline, CDR1 is LGHDT and CDR2 YNNKEL (reference sequence). The CDR3 has 15 residues. This sequence joins TRBV3-1 (or the pseudogene TRBV3-2) and TRBJ2-7; D perhaps matches TRBD1 (6 bases). The source is a man aged 70-80 years with acute or convalescent COVID-19. Sequenced input: peripheral blood. CDR3 DNA sequence: TGTGCCAGCAGCCAAGGCCCCCAGGGACAAGACGAGCAGTACTTC. The encoded protein is CASSQGPQGQDEQYF.